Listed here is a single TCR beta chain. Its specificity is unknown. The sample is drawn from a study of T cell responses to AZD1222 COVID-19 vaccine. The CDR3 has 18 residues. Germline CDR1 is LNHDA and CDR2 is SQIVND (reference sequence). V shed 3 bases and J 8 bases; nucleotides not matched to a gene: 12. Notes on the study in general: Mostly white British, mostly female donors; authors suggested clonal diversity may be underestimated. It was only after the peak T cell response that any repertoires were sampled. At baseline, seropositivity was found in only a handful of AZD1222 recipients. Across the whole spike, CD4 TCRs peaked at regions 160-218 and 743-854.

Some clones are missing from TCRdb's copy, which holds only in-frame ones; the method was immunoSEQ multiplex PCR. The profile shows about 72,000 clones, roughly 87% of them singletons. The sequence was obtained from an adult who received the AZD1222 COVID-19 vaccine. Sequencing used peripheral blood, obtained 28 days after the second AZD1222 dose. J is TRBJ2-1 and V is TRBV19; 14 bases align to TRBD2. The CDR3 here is CASSIDSPGLAGVDEQFF. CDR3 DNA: TGTGCCAGTAGTATCGACTCCCCGGGACTAGCGGGAGTGGATGAGCAGTTCTTC. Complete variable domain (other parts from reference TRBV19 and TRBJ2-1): DGGITQSPKYLFRKEGQNVTLSCEQNLNHDAMYWYRQDPGQGLRLIYYSQIVNDFQKGDIAEGYSVSREKKESFPLTVTSAQKNPTAFYLCASSIDSPGLAGVDEQFFGPGTRLTVL.